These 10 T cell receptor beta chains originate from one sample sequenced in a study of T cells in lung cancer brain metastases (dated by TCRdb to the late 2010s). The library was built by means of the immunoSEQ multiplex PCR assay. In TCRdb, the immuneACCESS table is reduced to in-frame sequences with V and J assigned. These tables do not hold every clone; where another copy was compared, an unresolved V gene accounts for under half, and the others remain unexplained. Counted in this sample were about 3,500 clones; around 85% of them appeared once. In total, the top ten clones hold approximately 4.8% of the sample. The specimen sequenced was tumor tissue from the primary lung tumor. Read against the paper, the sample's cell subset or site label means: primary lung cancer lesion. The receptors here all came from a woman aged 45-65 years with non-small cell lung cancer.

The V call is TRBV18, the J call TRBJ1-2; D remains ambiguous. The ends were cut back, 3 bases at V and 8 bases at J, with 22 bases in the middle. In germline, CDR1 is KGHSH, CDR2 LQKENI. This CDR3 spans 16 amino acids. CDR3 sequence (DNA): TGTGCCAGCTCACCCGCCCAGGAAGGCCGGGTAAGCGGCTACACCTTC. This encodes CASSPAQEGRVSGYTF.

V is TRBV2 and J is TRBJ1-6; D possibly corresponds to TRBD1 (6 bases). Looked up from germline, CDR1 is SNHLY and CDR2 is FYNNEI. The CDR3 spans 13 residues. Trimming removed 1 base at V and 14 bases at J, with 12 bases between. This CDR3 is CASSEDQGRALHF. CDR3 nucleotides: TGTGCCAGCAGTGAAGATCAGGGGCGGGCCCTCCACTTT.

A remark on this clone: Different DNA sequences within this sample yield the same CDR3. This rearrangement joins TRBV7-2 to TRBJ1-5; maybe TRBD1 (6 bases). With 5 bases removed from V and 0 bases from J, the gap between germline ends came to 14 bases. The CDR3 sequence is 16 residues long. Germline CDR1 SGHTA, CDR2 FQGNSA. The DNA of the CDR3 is TGTGCCAGCAGCCTTGGACAGACAGATAGCAATCAGCCCCAGCATTTT. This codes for CASSLGQTDSNQPQHF.

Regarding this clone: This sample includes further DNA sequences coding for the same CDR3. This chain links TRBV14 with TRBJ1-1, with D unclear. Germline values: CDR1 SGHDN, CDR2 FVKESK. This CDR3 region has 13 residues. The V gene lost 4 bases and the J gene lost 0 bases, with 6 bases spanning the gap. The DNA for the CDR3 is TGTGCCAGCAGCCTAGGCCTGAACACTGAAGCTTTCTTT. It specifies CASSLGLNTEAFF.

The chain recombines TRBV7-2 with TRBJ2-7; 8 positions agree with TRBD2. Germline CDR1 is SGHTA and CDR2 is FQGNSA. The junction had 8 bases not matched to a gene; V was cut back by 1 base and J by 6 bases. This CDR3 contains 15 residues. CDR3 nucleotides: TGTGCCAGCAGCTTAGGGGTAGCGGGGACCGCCGAGCAGTACTTC. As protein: CASSLGVAGTAEQYF.

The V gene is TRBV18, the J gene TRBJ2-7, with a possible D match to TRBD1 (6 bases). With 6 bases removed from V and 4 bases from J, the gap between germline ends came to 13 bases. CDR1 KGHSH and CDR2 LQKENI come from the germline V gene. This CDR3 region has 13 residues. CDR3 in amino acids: CASSPDRNYEQYF. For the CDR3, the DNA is TGTGCCAGCTCCCCTGACAGGAATTACGAGCAGTACTTC.

The CDR3 DNA is TGCAGCGTTGTGGGAAGGGAAGAGACCCAGTACTTC. This gives the protein CSVVGREETQYF. The chain has TRBV29-1 and TRBJ2-5; D is unresolved. CDR3 size: 12 residues. CDR1 and CDR2 from the germline V gene are SQVTM and ANQGSEA. V was clipped by 4 bases and J by 3 bases, with 9 bases between them. Full variable domain (outside the CDR3, taken from reference TRBV29-1 and TRBJ2-5): SAVISQKPSRDICQRGTSLTIQCQVDSQVTMMFWYRQQPGQSLTLIATANQGSEATYESGFVIDKFPISRPNLTFSTLTVSNMSPEDSSIYLCSVVGREETQYFGPGTRLLVL.

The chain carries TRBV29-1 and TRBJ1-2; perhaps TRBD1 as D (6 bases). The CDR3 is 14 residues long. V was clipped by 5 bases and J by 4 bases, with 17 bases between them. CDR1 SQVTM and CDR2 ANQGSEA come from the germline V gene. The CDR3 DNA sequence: TGCAGCGTTCCCGTTGAGGGGGGTACCTATGGCTACACCTTC. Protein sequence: CSVPVEGGTYGYTF.

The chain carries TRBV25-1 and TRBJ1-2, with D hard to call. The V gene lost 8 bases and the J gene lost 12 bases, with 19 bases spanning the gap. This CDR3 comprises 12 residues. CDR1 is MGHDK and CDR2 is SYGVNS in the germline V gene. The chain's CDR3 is CASASGSGGHTF. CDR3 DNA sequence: TGTGCCAGCGCCTCAGGTAGTGGCGGCCACACCTTC.

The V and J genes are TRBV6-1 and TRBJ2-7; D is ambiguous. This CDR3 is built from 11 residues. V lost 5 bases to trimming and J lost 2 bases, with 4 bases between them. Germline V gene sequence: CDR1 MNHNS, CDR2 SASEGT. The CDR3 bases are TGTGCCAGCAGTATGGCCTACGAGCAGTACTTC. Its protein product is CASSMAYEQYF.